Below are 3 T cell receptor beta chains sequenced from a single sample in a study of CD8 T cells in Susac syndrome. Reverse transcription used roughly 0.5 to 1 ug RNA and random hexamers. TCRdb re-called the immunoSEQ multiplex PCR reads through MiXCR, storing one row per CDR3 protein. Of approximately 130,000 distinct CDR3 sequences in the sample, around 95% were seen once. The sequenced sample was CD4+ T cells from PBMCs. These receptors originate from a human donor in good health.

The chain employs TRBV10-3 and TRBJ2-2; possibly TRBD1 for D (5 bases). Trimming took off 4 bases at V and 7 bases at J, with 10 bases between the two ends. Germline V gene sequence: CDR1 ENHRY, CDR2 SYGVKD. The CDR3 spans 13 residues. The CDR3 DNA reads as TGTGCCATCAGTGTAGGGGATGGCGGGGAGCTGTTTTTT. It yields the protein CAISVGDGGELFF.

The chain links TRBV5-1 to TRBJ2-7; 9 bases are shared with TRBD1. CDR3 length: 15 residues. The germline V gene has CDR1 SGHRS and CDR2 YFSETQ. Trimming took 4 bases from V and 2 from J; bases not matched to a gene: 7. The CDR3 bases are TGCGCCAGCAGCCAGACGGACAGGGGCCCCTACGAGCAGTACTTC. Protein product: CASSQTDRGPYEQYF.

In DNA form, the CDR3 reads TGTGCCAGCAGCTTAGGCCTAGCGGATGGCGGCACAGATACGCAGTATTTT. It codes for CASSLGLADGGTDTQYF. The rearrangement uses TRBV7-9 and TRBJ2-3; 7 nucleotides agree with TRBD2. J was trimmed by 1 base and V by 1 base; bases with no gene match: 8. This CDR3 has 17 amino acids. The germline CDR1 and CDR2 sequences are SEHNR and FQNEAQ (reference sequence).